The 30 T cell receptor beta chains reported below all come from one sample, sequenced in a study of shared clonotypes between healthy human individuals. TCRdb's table, derived via immunoSEQ multiplex PCR, lists solely in-frame clones and lacks some. In the table there are hundreds of thousands of clones, 90% to 96% of which are singletons. Material: naive CD4+ T cells sorted from blood. Indicated subset: CD45RA+ positively selected. These receptor sequences come from a woman aged 30 to 39 in good health.

J is TRBJ2-6 and V is TRBV10-2; D is perhaps TRBD1 (6 bases). CDR3 length: 16 residues. Germline CDR1 reads WSHSY; CDR2 reads SAAADI. Trimming cost V 6 bases and J 0 bases, with 12 bases left between them. CDR3 amino acids: CASSRQANSGANVLTF. The CDR3 DNA follows: TGCGCCAGCAGCAGACAGGCCAACTCTGGGGCCAACGTCCTGACTTTC.

Details on this clone: Other DNA variants within this sample encode the same CDR3. The rearrangement joins TRBV28 to TRBJ2-5; D not certain. The germline V gene encodes CDR1 MDHEN and CDR2 SYDVKM. The CDR3 runs 12 residues. Between the trimmed V and J ends, which lost 1 base and 5 bases, there was a span of 5 bases. CDR3 protein: CASSLLSETQYF. CDR3 coding DNA: TGTGCCAGCAGTTTATTAAGCGAGACCCAGTACTTC.

The V call is TRBV11-2, the J call TRBJ2-7; 7 positions agree with TRBD2. V gave up 5 bases and J gave up 6 bases; unmatched junction bases: 13. Germline CDR1 reads SGHAT; CDR2 reads FQNNGV. The CDR3 runs 15 residues. The CDR3 loop is CASSLGLAAWGEQYF. In DNA form, the CDR3 reads TGTGCCAGCAGCCTAGGCCTAGCGGCCTGGGGCGAGCAGTACTTC.

The V call is TRBV28, the J call TRBJ1-2; the D is unclear. The V gene lost 8 bases and the J gene lost 3 bases, with 16 bases spanning the gap. The CDR3 spans 14 residues. CDR1 is MDHEN, CDR2 SYDVKM, per germline. This CDR3 reads CASGGAISDYGYTF. In DNA form, the CDR3 reads TGTGCCAGCGGCGGAGCCATATCCGACTATGGCTACACCTTC.

The gene calls are TRBV28 and TRBJ2-3; tentatively, D is TRBD2 (5 bases). This CDR3 spans 16 amino acids. The V end lost 7 bases, the J end lost 4 bases, and 21 bases lay between the germline ends. Germline values: CDR1 MDHEN, CDR2 SYDVKM. DNA of the CDR3: TGTGCCAGCAAGAATTTACTAGTCCCCGCGTCAGATACGCAGTATTTT. It specifies CASKNLLVPASDTQYF.

The chain uses TRBV20-1 and TRBJ2-5; D ambiguous. V was clipped by 0 bases and J by 7 bases, with 6 bases between them. CDR3 size: 11 residues. The germline V gene has CDR1 DFQATT and CDR2 SNEGSKA (reference sequence). The CDR3 sequence: CSARDPATQYF. Here the CDR3 DNA reads TGCAGTGCTAGAGATCCGGCGACCCAGTACTTC.

The genes are TRBV6-6 and TRBJ1-1; perhaps TRBD1 as D (6 bases). The CDR3 is made up of 15 amino acids. Germline V gene sequence: CDR1 MNHNY, CDR2 SVGAGI (reference sequence). Trimming took 5 bases from V and 3 from J, leaving 16 bases between them. CDR3 in amino acids: CASSLPQGRHTEAFF. CDR3 bases: TGTGCCAGCAGTCTCCCCCAGGGGCGGCACACTGAAGCTTTCTTT.

V usage is TRBV6-5 and J usage is TRBJ1-4; maybe TRBD1 (6 bases). V was pared by 0 bases and J by 11 bases, with 16 bases between. Germline-derived CDR1 and CDR2 are MNHEY and SVGAGI. The length of the CDR3 is 15 residues. The CDR3 coding sequence is TGTGCCAGCAGTTACTCCGGGGGGCTATCGGGCAAACTGTTTTTT. It codes for CASSYSGGLSGKLFF.

The V gene is TRBV19, the J gene TRBJ2-1; D possibly matches TRBD1 or TRBD2 (6 bases each). The CDR3 is made up of 15 amino acids. The V gene's germline CDR1 is LNHDA and CDR2 SQIVND (reference sequence). The V and J ends lost 3 bases and 7 bases respectively, with 16 bases between them. CDR3 bases: TGTGCCAGTAGTATCTCGGGGGCAACAAGAAATGAGCAGTTCTTC. It codes for CASSISGATRNEQFF.

The chain recombines TRBV19 with TRBJ2-3; the D gene is possibly TRBD1 (6 bases). The V end was cut by 6 bases, the J end by 3 bases, with 13 bases between. Germline CDR1 reads LNHDA; CDR2 reads SQIVND (reference sequence). CDR3 size: 14 residues. The CDR3 region is CASRSQGKTDTQYF. The DNA of the CDR3 is TGTGCCAGTAGATCGCAGGGGAAGACAGATACGCAGTATTTT.

The rearrangement joins TRBV5-8 to TRBJ2-7; D perhaps matches TRBD1 (6 bases). Between the trimmed V and J ends, which lost 4 bases and 8 bases, there was a span of 10 bases. This CDR3 is 11 amino acids long. The germline gives CDR1 SGHTS, CDR2 YDEGEE. The CDR3 sequence is CASSGGLKQYF. In DNA form, the CDR3 reads TGTGCCAGCAGCGGGGGCCTAAAGCAGTACTTC. The entire variable domain, with the rest obtained from reference TRBV5-8 and TRBJ2-7, is as follows: EAGVTQSPTHLIKTRGQQATLRCSPISGHTSVYWYQQALGLGLQFLLWYDEGEERNRGNFPPRFSGRQFPNYSSELNVNALELEDSALYLCASSGGLKQYFGPGTRLTVT.

The V gene is TRBV20-1, the J gene TRBJ2-5; D is uncertain. The J call may be wrong; the DNA end is better matched by TRBJ2-7. The CDR3 contains 11 residues. Germline V gene data show CDR1 as DFQATT and CDR2 as SNEGSKA (reference sequence). The CDR3 is CSARWDYEQYF. CDR3 in DNA: TGCAGTGCTAGGTGGGACTACGAGCAGTACTTC.

V is TRBV6-1 and J is TRBJ2-5, with D tentatively TRBD2 (5 bases). The CDR3 is 12 amino acids. From germline, CDR1 is MNHNS and CDR2 SASEGT. Trimming left V 7 bases short and J 5 bases short, with 11 bases between. The CDR3 region is CASTGGVETQYF. CDR3 nucleotide sequence: TGTGCCAGCACTGGAGGCGTCGAGACCCAGTACTTC.

The chain carries TRBV18 and TRBJ1-1; no reliable D call. Trimming took 0 bases from V and 2 from J, leaving 7 bases between them. The CDR3 spans 14 residues. CDR1 is KGHSH and CDR2 is LQKENI in the germline V gene. The CDR3 DNA is TGTGCCAGCTCACCACCCGGGGAAAACACTGAAGCTTTCTTT. This codes for CASSPPGENTEAFF.

The V call is TRBV9, the J call TRBJ2-6, with a weak D call TRBD1 (5 bases). V gave up 3 bases and J gave up 2 bases, with 9 bases separating them. This CDR3 has 15 residues. Germline V gene lookup returns CDR1 SGDLS and CDR2 YYNGEE. Here the CDR3 DNA reads TGTGCCAGCAGCGCAAAAGGGGCTGGGGCCAACGTCCTGACTTTC. Amino acid sequence: CASSAKGAGANVLTF.

About this clone: Germline is not matched at one junction end, which may reflect a read error. This chain joins TRBV27 and TRBJ2-1; D not certain. The CDR3 is made up of 13 amino acids. Germline assignment: CDR1 MNHEY and CDR2 SMNVEV (reference sequence). CDR3 sequence (DNA): TGTGCCAGCAGTTTTCACGACCCCCAGGAGCTGTTCTTC. Residues: CASSFHDPQELFF.

This clone was picked up one time. The V gene is TRBV28, the J gene TRBJ1-1, with TRBD1 identical over 7 bases. CDR3 length: 19 amino acids. V lost 2 bases, J lost 5 bases, and 20 bases stayed unmatched. Germline CDR1 and CDR2: MDHEN and SYDVKM. The CDR3 coding sequence is TGTGCCAGCAGTTTACCCCTCCAGTTCAGGGGGGTCCGTCGGACTGAAGCTTTCTTT. This codes for CASSLPLQFRGVRRTEAFF.

This sequence joins TRBV7-2 and TRBJ2-7; D might be TRBD1 or TRBD2, each matching 5 bases. This CDR3 is 14 amino acids long. The germline V gene encodes CDR1 SGHTA and CDR2 FQGNSA. Trimming shortened V by 7 bases and J by 5 bases, and 18 bases separated the two germline ends. The DNA of the CDR3 is TGTGCCAGCAACTGGGACCGCGCCTGGGACGAGCAGTACTTC. As protein: CASNWDRAWDEQYF.

This chain uses TRBV19 with TRBJ2-2, with D unresolved. Trimming took 7 bases from V and 4 from J, leaving 13 bases between them. The CDR3 has 14 residues. Germline loops: CDR1 LNHDA, CDR2 SQIVND (reference sequence). The DNA for the CDR3 is TGTGCCAGTAAAGGAGATTCCGGCACCGGGGAGCTGTTTTTT. Translating it yields CASKGDSGTGELFF.

The chain joins TRBV28 to TRBJ1-3, with unresolved D. The CDR3 loop spans 16 amino acids. V lost 5 bases, J lost 5 bases, and 19 bases lay in between. Germline V CDR1 and CDR2: MDHEN, SYDVKM. The CDR3 region is CASSIGERVSRNTIYF. Here the CDR3 DNA reads TGTGCCAGCAGTATAGGCGAAAGGGTTTCTAGAAACACCATATATTTT.

This chain connects TRBV5-1 to TRBJ1-1; 9 bases match TRBD1. CDR1 is SGHRS and CDR2 is YFSETQ in the germline V gene. J was trimmed by 3 bases and V by 0 bases; bases with no gene match: 9. The CDR3 is made up of 17 amino acids. The chain's CDR3 is CASSLAGGTGLYTEAFF. CDR3 DNA sequence: TGCGCCAGCAGCTTGGCTGGCGGGACAGGGTTGTACACTGAAGCTTTCTTT.

The CDR3 DNA reads as TGTGCCAGCAGCTTGGCTTGGCTATCCAAAAACATTCAGTACTTC. Amino acid sequence: CASSLAWLSKNIQYF. The chain recombines TRBV5-8 with TRBJ2-4, with D hard to call. V shed 0 bases and J shed 2 bases, with 9 bases lying between them. CDR3 length: 15 amino acids. Looked up from germline, CDR1 is SGHTS and CDR2 is YDEGEE.

This clone has a handful of counts. The chain is built from TRBV19 and TRBJ2-1; no firm D call. The CDR3 extends over 13 amino acids. The V end was cut by 6 bases, the J end by 4 bases, with 10 bases between. Germline loops: CDR1 LNHDA, CDR2 SQIVND (reference sequence). The CDR3 is CASSQNLYNEQFF. The DNA for the CDR3 is TGTGCCAGTAGCCAAAACCTATACAATGAGCAGTTCTTC.

CDR3 nucleotide sequence: TGCGCCAGCAGCTTAGAGGCACTTGGGTCCTACGAGCAGTACTTC. Residues: CASSLEALGSYEQYF. The J gene is TRBJ2-7, the V gene TRBV5-1; D not resolved. CDR1 and CDR2 (germline): SGHRS, YFSETQ. There are 15 residues in the CDR3. Deletions cut 2 bases from V and 1 base from J, with 13 bases between.

V usage is TRBV18 and J usage is TRBJ1-6, with D unclear. Trimming stripped 4 bases from V and 10 bases from J, with 20 bases between. Germline values: CDR1 KGHSH, CDR2 LQKENI. The length of the CDR3 is 16 residues. CDR3 region: CASSLEEVRVNSPLHF. The CDR3 nucleotides are TGTGCCAGCTCACTCGAAGAGGTCAGAGTGAACTCACCCCTCCACTTT. Full variable domain (remainder filled in from reference TRBV18 and TRBJ1-6): NAGVMQNPRHLVRRRGQEARLRCSPMKGHSHVYWYRQLPEEGLKFMVYLQKENIIDESGMPKERFSAEFPKEGPSILRIQQVVRGDSAAYFCASSLEEVRVNSPLHFGNGTRLTVT.

This sequence joins TRBV27 and TRBJ2-3, with 12 bases identical to TRBD2. V trimming: 7 bases; J trimming: 3 bases; junction bases outside the gene matches: 20. The CDR3 has 20 residues. Germline CDR1 MNHEY, CDR2 SMNVEV (reference sequence). The CDR3 is CASTRYNPRLAGARTDTQYF. The CDR3 nucleotides are TGTGCCAGCACACGGTACAACCCGAGACTAGCGGGAGCAAGAACAGATACGCAGTATTTT.

V and J are TRBV6-5 and TRBJ1-1; D uncertain. Germline V gene lookup returns CDR1 MNHEY and CDR2 SVGAGI. The CDR3 has 13 amino acids. Trimming removed 2 bases at V and 5 bases at J, with 9 bases between. This chain's CDR3 is CASSYGRWTEAFF. The CDR3 DNA follows: TGTGCCAGCAGTTACGGACGGTGGACTGAAGCTTTCTTT.

The V and J genes are TRBV28 and TRBJ2-7; D not resolved. The CDR3 runs 13 residues. Trimming stripped 5 bases from V and 3 bases from J, with 11 bases between. Germline V lookup: CDR1 MDHEN, CDR2 SYDVKM. The CDR3 here is CASSAFYVYEQYF. The CDR3 nucleotides are TGTGCCAGCAGTGCCTTCTACGTCTACGAGCAGTACTTC.

J is TRBJ2-7 and V is TRBV6-5; 11 bases line up with TRBD2. The CDR3 is made up of 15 amino acids. Germline V gene lookup returns CDR1 MNHEY and CDR2 SVGAGI. Trimming at V came to 4 bases and at J to 3 bases, leaving 5 bases not matched to a gene. The CDR3 DNA follows: TGTGCCAGCAGTTCCCCGGGACTAGCGGTCTACGAGCAGTACTTC. This codes for CASSSPGLAVYEQYF.

The chain links TRBV6-5 to TRBJ1-3, with TRBD1 as a possible D gene (5 bases). The CDR3 sequence is 15 residues long. Germline assignment: CDR1 MNHEY and CDR2 SVGAGI. The ends were cut back, 2 bases at V and 0 bases at J, with 8 bases in the middle. CDR3 sequence reads: CASSYDSSSGNTIYF. The CDR3 coding sequence is TGTGCCAGCAGTTACGACAGCTCCTCTGGAAACACCATATATTTT.